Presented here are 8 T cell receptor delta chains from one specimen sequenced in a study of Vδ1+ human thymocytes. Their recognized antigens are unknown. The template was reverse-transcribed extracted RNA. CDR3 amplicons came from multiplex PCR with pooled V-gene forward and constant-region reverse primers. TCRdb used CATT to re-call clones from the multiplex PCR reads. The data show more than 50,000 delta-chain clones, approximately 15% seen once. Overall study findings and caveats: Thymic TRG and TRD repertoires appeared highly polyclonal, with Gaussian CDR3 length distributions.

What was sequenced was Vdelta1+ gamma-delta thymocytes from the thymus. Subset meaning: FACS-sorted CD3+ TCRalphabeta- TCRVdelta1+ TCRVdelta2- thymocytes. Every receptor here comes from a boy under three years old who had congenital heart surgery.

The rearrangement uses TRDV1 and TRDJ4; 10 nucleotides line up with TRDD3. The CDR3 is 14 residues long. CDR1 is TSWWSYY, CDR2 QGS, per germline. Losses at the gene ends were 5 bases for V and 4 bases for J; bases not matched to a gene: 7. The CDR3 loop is CALGSTGGSPPLIF. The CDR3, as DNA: TGTGCTCTTGGGTCAACTGGGGGATCGCCACCCCTGATCTTT.

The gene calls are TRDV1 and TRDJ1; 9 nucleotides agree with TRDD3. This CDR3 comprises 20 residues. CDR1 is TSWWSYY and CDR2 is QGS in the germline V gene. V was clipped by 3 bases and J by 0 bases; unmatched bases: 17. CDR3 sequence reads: CALGELVGYWGSVYTDKLIF. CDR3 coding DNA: TGTGCTCTTGGGGAGTTAGTAGGGTACTGGGGGAGCGTTTACACCGATAAACTCATCTTT.

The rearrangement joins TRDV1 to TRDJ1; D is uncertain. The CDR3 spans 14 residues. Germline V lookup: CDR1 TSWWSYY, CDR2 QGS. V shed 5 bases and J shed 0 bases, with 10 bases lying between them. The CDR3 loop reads CALGNRGYTDKLIF. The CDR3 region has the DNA TGTGCTCTTGGGAACCGGGGTTACACCGATAAACTCATCTTT.

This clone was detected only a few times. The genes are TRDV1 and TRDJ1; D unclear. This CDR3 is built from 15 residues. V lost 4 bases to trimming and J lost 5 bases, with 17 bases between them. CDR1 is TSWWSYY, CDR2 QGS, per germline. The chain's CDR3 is CALGALASEEDKLIF. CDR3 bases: TGTGCTCTTGGGGCCCTCGCCTCGGAGGAAGATAAACTCATCTTT.

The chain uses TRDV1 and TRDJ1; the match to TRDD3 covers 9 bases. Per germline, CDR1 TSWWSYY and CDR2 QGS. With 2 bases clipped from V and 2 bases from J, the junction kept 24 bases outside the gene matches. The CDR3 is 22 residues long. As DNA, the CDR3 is TGTGCTCTTGGGGAAAGGTCGTCCCTTCCACCGACTGGGGGAGGAGGGACCGATAAACTCATCTTT. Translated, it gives CALGERSSLPPTGGGGTDKLIF.

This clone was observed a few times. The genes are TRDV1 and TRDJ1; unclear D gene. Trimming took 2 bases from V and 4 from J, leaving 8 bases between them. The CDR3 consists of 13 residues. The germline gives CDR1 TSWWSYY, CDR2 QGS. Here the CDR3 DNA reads TGTGCTCTTGGGGAAACCCCGGGCGATAAACTCATCTTT. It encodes CALGETPGDKLIF.

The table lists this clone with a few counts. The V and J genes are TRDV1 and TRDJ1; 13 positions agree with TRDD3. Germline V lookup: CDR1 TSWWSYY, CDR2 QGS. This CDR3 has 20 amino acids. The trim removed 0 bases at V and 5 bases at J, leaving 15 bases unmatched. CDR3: CALGELRVPYWGIRTDKLIF. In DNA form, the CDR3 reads TGTGCTCTTGGGGAACTGAGGGTCCCTTACTGGGGGATACGCACTGATAAACTCATCTTT.

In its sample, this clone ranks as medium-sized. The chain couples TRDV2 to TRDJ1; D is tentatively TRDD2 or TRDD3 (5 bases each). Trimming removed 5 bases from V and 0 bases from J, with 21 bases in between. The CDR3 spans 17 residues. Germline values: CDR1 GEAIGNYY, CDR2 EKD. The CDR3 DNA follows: TGTGCCTGTGCATCCCCTACTGCTGGGACTTACACCGATAAACTCATCTTT. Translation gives CACASPTAGTYTDKLIF.